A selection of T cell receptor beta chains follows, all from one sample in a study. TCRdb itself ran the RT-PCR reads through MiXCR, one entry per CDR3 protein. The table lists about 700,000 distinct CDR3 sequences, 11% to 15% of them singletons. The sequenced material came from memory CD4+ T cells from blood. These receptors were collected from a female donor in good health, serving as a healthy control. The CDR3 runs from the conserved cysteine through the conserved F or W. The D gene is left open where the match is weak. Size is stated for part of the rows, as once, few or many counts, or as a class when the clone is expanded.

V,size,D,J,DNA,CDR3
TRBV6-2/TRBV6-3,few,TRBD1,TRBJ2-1,TGTGCCAGCAGTTACGCAGGGACAGGGGACGAGCAGTTCTTC,CASSYAGTGDEQFF
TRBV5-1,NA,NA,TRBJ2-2,TGCGCCAGCACCTCCAGCGCAGGGGACACCGGGGAGCTGTTTTTT,CASTSSAGDTGELFF
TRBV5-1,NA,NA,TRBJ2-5,TGCGCCAGCAATAGCATGGAGACCCAGTACTTC,CASNSMETQYF
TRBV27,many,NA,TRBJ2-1,TGTGCCAGCAGCCCACTAGCCCTAAATGAGCAGTTCTTC,CASSPLALNEQFF
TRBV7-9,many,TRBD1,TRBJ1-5,TGTGCCAGCAGCTCGTTAAAGGGGACAGGCCTCAATCAGCCCCAGCATTTT,CASSSLKGTGLNQPQHF
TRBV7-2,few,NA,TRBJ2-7,TGTGCCAGCAGCTTAAACTTTGGGAGTCCCGTTTACGAGCAGTACTTC,CASSLNFGSPVYEQYF
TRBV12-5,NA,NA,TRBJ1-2,TGTGCTAGTGGTAACCACGCCAACTATGGCTACACCTTC,CASGNHANYGYTF
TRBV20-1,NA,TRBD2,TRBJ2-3,TGCAGTGCTACCGGGACTAGCGGACGCACAGATACGCAGTATTTT,CSATGTSGRTDTQYF
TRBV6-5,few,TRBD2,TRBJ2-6,TGTGCCAGCAGTTACCTGGGACTAGCGGGATCGGCTGGGGCCAACGTCCTGACTTTC,CASSYLGLAGSAGANVLTF
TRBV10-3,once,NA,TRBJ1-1,TGTGCCATCGAGCAGGGTGCCCCGGGAACTGAAGCTTTCTTT,CAIEQGAPGTEAFF
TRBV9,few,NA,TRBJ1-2,TGTGCCAGCAGCGGACCGGTCGGGTGGACTGGCTACACCTTC,CASSGPVGWTGYTF
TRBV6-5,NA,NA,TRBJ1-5,TGTGCCAGCGGGTTAAAGCCCCAGCATTTT,CASGLKPQHF
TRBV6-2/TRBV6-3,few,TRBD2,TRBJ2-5,TGTGCCAGCAGTCCCCGGACTAGCGGGTTTGAGACCCAGTACTTC,CASSPRTSGFETQYF
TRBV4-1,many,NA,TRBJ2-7,TGCGCCAGCAGCCCTACACCGACCTACGAGCAGTACTTC,CASSPTPTYEQYF
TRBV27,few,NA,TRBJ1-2,TGTGCCAGCAGTTTTTCTTATACCTTAGGTGGCTACACCTTC,CASSFSYTLGGYTF
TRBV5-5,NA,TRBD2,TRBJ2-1,TGTGCCAGCAGCCTGGGGAGAGCGGGAGCCACCTACAATGAGCAGTTCTTC,CASSLGRAGATYNEQFF
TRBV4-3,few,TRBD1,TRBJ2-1,TGCGCCAGCGCCCTCTGGACAGGCGCCAATGAGCAGTTCTTC,CASALWTGANEQFF
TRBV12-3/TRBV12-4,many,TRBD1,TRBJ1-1,TGTGCCAGCAGTTCTAGGACAGGAGGGAACACTGAAGCTTTCTTT,CASSSRTGGNTEAFF
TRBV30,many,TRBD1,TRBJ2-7,TGTGCCTGGAGTTATGGGACAGGGGGCGCGTACGAGCAGTACTTC,CAWSYGTGGAYEQYF
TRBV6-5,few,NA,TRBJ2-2,TGTGCCAGCAGTTACGGGACCGTAAACACCGGGGAGCTGTTTTTT,CASSYGTVNTGELFF
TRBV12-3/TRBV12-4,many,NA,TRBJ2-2,TGTGCCAGCAGTTTTGAGGGGGTGGGGGAGCTGTTTTTT,CASSFEGVGELFF
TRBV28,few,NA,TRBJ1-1,TGTGCCAGCAGTTTTCTAGGGTATGAAGCTTTCTTT,CASSFLGYEAFF
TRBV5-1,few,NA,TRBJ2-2,TGCGCCAGCAGCTCTGACAGAGCGAACATCGGGGAGCTGTTTTTT,CASSSDRANIGELFF
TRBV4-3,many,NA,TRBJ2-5,TGCGCCAGCAGCCAAGGTTGGCAGGCGACGGGAGAGACCCAGTACTTC,CASSQGWQATGETQYF
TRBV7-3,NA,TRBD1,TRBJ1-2,TGTGCCAGCAGCAAAAGGGCCGGGACAGGGGCCAACTATGGCTACACCTTC,CASSKRAGTGANYGYTF
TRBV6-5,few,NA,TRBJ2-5,TGTGCCAGCAGTGTCGGTAGAAAACAAGAGACCCAGTACTTC,CASSVGRKQETQYF
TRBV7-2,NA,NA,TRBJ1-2,TGTGCCAGCAGCTTTGGCGCGGTTAACTATGGCTACACCTTC,CASSFGAVNYGYTF
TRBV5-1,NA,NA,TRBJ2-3,TGCGCCAGCAGCGTTAGCGATAGCACAGATACGCAGTATTTT,CASSVSDSTDTQYF
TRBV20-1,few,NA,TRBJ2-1,TGCAGTGCTAGAGTGGGTAGCGGTACCTACAATGAGCAGTTCTTC,CSARVGSGTYNEQFF
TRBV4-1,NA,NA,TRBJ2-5,TGCGCCAGCAGCCCCTTGGCGGGCCGCGGGTCGGAGACCCAGTACTTC,CASSPLAGRGSETQYF
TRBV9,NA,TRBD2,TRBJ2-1,TGTGCCAGCAGCTTCCGATCCCTCTCAAGCGGGAGTCTCTATGAGCAGTTCTTC,CASSFRSLSSGSLYEQFF
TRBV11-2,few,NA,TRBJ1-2,TGTGCCAGCAGCACAGGACTTAGCTATGGCTACACCTTC,CASSTGLSYGYTF
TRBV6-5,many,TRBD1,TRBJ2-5,TGTGCCAGCAGTTACTCGGGACAGCAAGAGACCCAGTACTTC,CASSYSGQQETQYF